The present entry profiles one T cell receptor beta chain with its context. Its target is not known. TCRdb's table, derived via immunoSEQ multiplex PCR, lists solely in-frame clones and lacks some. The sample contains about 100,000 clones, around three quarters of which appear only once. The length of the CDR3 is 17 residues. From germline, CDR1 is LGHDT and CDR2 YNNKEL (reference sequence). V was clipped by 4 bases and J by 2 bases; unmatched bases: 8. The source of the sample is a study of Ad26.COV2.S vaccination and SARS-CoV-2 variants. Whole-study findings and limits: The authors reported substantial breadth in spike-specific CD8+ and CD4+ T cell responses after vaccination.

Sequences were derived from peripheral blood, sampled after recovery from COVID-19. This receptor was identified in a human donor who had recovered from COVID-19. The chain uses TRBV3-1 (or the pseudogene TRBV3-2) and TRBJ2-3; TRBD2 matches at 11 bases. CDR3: CASSPLDSGGATDTQYF. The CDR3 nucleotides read TGTGCCAGCAGCCCCCTGGATAGCGGGGGGGCCACAGATACGCAGTATTTT.